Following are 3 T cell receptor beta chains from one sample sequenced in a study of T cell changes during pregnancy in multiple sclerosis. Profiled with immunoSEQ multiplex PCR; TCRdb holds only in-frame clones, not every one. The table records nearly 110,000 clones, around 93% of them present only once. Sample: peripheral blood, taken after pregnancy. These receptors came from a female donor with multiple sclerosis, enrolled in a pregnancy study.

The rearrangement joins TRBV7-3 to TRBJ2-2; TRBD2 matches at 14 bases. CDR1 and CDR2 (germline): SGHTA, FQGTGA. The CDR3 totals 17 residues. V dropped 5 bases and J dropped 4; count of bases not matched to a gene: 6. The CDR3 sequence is CASSRGLAGATTGELFF. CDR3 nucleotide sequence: TGTGCCAGCAGCAGGGGACTAGCGGGGGCCACCACCGGGGAGCTGTTTTTT.

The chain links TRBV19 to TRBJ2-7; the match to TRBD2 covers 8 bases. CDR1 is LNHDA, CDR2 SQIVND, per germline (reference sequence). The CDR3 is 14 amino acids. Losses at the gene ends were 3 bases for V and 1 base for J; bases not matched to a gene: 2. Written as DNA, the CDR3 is TGTGCCAGTAGTATGGGCGGGAGGTCCTACGAGCAGTACTTC. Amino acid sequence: CASSMGGRSYEQYF.

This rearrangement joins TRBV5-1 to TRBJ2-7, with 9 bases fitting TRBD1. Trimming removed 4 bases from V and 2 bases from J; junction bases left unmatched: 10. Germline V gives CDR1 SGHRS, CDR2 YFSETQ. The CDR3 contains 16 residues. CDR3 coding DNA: TGCGCCAGCAGCAAATCACAGGGGGCGCTGACCTACGAGCAGTACTTC. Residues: CASSKSQGALTYEQYF.